The following is a TCR beta chain sequence with its context. Its antigen is unknown. cDNA synthesis used the whole RNA isolate, giving expressed TCRB sequences. The table came from immunoSEQ multiplex PCR; TCRdb's copy has only in-frame clones and leaves some out. Here the sample spans roughly 350,000 clones, 8% to 13% being singletons. With 4 bases clipped from V and 10 bases from J, the junction kept 14 bases outside the gene matches. The germline V gene has CDR1 SGHVS and CDR2 FQNEAQ. This CDR3 comprises 18 residues. This sample stems from a study of beta chain features in type 1 diabetes. Study results and caveats: It was among patients, rather than healthy donors, that naive, central memory and Treg TCRB repertoires appeared more similar.

Sequenced material: naive CD4+ T cells from blood. The TCR sequence derives from a woman in her thirties in good health. The gene calls are TRBV7-8 and TRBJ2-1; 15 bases are a match to TRBD2. The CDR3 is CASSSPLGLAGGRGEQFF. The CDR3 region has the DNA TGTGCCAGCAGCTCACCCCTCGGACTAGCGGGAGGGCGGGGAGAGCAGTTCTTC.